The 30 T cell receptor beta chains in this list originate from one sample, sequenced in a study of shared clonotypes between healthy human individuals. Profiling relied on immunoSEQ multiplex PCR, and the TCRdb table lists in-frame clones only, not all of them. The table lists fewer than 400,000 clones, 74% of them singletons. The sequenced material came from memory CD4+ T cells sorted from blood. Subset of the sample: CD45RA-negative fraction. The source is a man aged 25 to 45 in good health.

In this sample, this clone turned up a few times. J is TRBJ2-3 and V is TRBV27; 7 bases fit TRBD2. Trimming removed 2 bases from V and 0 bases from J; junction bases left unmatched: 2. The germline CDR1 and CDR2 sequences are MNHEY and SMNVEV (reference sequence). This CDR3 contains 15 residues. The CDR3 nucleotides read TGTGCCAGCAGTTTAAGAGCGGGAAGCACAGATACGCAGTATTTT. Translated: CASSLRAGSTDTQYF.

Many counts were recorded for this clone. The J gene is TRBJ2-3, the V gene TRBV2; D remains unclear. Germline CDR1 is SNHLY and CDR2 is FYNNEI. This CDR3 is 12 amino acids long. V lost 10 bases and J lost 0, with 8 bases in between. The CDR3 DNA reads as TGTGCCACCCGGCGGAGCACAGATACGCAGTATTTT. Encoded protein: CATRRSTDTQYF. The full variable domain, rest sourced from reference TRBV2 and TRBJ2-3, is EPEVTQTPSHQVTQMGQEVILRCVPISNHLYFYWYRQILGQKVEFLVSFYNNEISEKSEIFDDQFSVERPDGSNFTLKIRSTKLEDSAMYFCATRRSTDTQYFGPGTRLTVL.

The V and J genes are TRBV4-1 and TRBJ2-6; a weak D match, TRBD1 (5 bases). The ends were cut back, 6 bases at V and 0 bases at J, with 27 bases in the middle. CDR3 size: 21 residues. The germline CDR1 and CDR2 sequences are MGHRA and YSYEKL. CDR3 coding DNA: TGCGCCAGCAGGCCTATCGGACGTGGCAGGGTCCATAGCTCTGGGGCCAACGTCCTGACTTTC. Translated, it gives CASRPIGRGRVHSSGANVLTF.

The gene calls are TRBV11-1 and TRBJ1-5; D might be TRBD1 (5 bases). The CDR3 is 15 amino acids. CDR1 is SGHAT, CDR2 FQDESV, per germline (reference sequence). V lost 0 bases and J 0 bases, leaving 6 bases between the germline ends. CDR3 amino acids: CASSLAGDSNQPQHF. CDR3 DNA: TGTGCCAGCAGCTTAGCAGGGGATAGCAATCAGCCCCAGCATTTT.

The rearrangement uses TRBV27 and TRBJ2-1; TRBD1 matches at 9 bases. The V segment lost 4 bases and the J segment 8 bases; nucleotides outside the gene matches: 9. The CDR3 consists of 15 residues. In germline, CDR1 is MNHEY, CDR2 SMNVEV (reference sequence). DNA of the CDR3: TGTGCCAGCAGTTCCCCGGAACAGGGGGCGGATGAGCAGTTCTTC. Amino acid sequence: CASSSPEQGADEQFF.

The chain joins TRBV5-8 to TRBJ1-2, with no clear D. Between the trimmed V and J ends, which lost 1 base and 3 bases, there was a span of 7 bases. The CDR3 is made up of 13 amino acids. Germline V gene lookup returns CDR1 SGHTS and CDR2 YDEGEE. The CDR3 loop is CASSLSEYYGYTF. Written as DNA, the CDR3 is TGTGCCAGCAGCTTGTCGGAATACTATGGCTACACCTTC.

Concerning this clone itself: A much larger clone sits a single nucleotide away, making a read error possible. V is TRBV9 and J is TRBJ2-2; D possibly matches TRBD1 or TRBD2 (5 bases each). V dropped 0 bases and J dropped 5 bases, with 8 bases sitting between them. This CDR3 contains 14 residues. Germline V gives CDR1 SGDLS, CDR2 YYNGEE. CDR3 protein: CASSVGGGTGELFF. CDR3 coding DNA: TGTGCCAGCAGCGTAGGGGGCGGGACCGGGGAGCTGTTTTTT.

CDR3 coding DNA: TGTGCCAGCAGCTTAGACGGGCGAAGCACTGAAGCTTTCTTT. Its translation is CASSLDGRSTEAFF. This sequence joins TRBV11-2 and TRBJ1-1; no clear D. The germline CDR1 and CDR2 sequences are SGHAT and FQNNGV. The CDR3 is 14 residues long. V lost 0 bases to trimming and J lost 4 bases, with 9 bases between them.

The sample holds many counts of this clone. The V gene is TRBV28, the J gene TRBJ2-7; 7 bases align to TRBD1. Germline lookup yields CDR1 MDHEN and CDR2 SYDVKM. The CDR3 is 15 amino acids. Unmatched junction bases numbered 5, after V lost 2 bases and J lost 1 base. Here the CDR3 reads CASSLAGGLSYEQYF. CDR3 nucleotides: TGTGCCAGCAGTTTAGCAGGGGGTTTATCCTACGAGCAGTACTTC.

The V gene is TRBV7-8, the J gene TRBJ1-2; 12 bases match TRBD1. The CDR3 length is 17 residues. The germline gives CDR1 SGHVS, CDR2 FQNEAQ. V shed 5 bases, J shed 0 bases, and the junction held 7 bases outside the gene matches. For the CDR3, the DNA is TGTGCCAGCAGCAGAGGGACAGGGGGCTCAGCTAACTATGGCTACACCTTC. Protein sequence: CASSRGTGGSANYGYTF. Full variable domain (outside the CDR3, taken from reference TRBV7-8 and TRBJ1-2): GAGVSQSPRYKVAKRGQDVALRCDPISGHVSLFWYQQALGQGPEFLTYFQNEAQLDKSGLPSDRFFAERPEGSVSTLKIQRTQQEDSAVYLCASSRGTGGSANYGYTFGSGTRLTVV.

The chain couples TRBV7-2 to TRBJ2-3, with D perhaps matching TRBD1 or TRBD2 (6 bases each). Germline lookup yields CDR1 SGHTA and CDR2 FQGNSA. V was clipped by 2 bases and J by 6 bases, with 24 bases between them. The CDR3 extends over 18 amino acids. The CDR3 DNA reads as TGTGCCAGCAGCTTAAAAGGCCTCCTTGGGGGGCCGGAGGATACGCAGTATTTT. It codes for CASSLKGLLGGPEDTQYF.

This clone was picked up many times. This rearrangement joins TRBV15 to TRBJ2-1, with 10 nucleotides matching TRBD2. The CDR3 runs 16 residues. Germline loops: CDR1 LNHNV, CDR2 YYDKDF (reference sequence). Germline trimming cut 2 bases from V and 6 bases from J; bases unmatched to any gene: 7. The CDR3 bases are TGTGCCACCAGCAGACCCGAAAGCGGGAGGGGCAATGAGCAGTTCTTC. Translating gives CATSRPESGRGNEQFF.

The gene calls are TRBV7-8 and TRBJ2-4; D possibly matches TRBD1 or TRBD2 (5 bases each). The CDR3 runs to 13 residues. V dropped 1 base and J dropped 4 bases, with 5 bases sitting between them. Germline V gives CDR1 SGHVS, CDR2 FQNEAQ. The CDR3 region has the DNA TGTGCCAGCAGCTTAGGGGGGAAAAACATTCAGTACTTC. It encodes CASSLGGKNIQYF.

J is TRBJ1-1 and V is TRBV11-3; a possible D gene is TRBD1 (6 bases). The CDR3 contains 13 residues. The germline gives CDR1 SGHNT, CDR2 YENEEA. V dropped 4 bases and J dropped 8 bases, with 14 bases sitting between them. CDR3 region: CASSSKQGAEAFF. The CDR3 DNA follows: TGTGCCAGCAGCTCCAAACAGGGCGCCGAAGCTTTCTTT.

V usage is TRBV27 and J usage is TRBJ1-1, with unresolved D. Trimming took 3 bases from V and 0 from J, leaving 11 bases between them. CDR3 size: 15 residues. Germline V gene data show CDR1 as MNHEY and CDR2 as SMNVEV (reference sequence). The CDR3 DNA reads as TGTGCCAGCAGTTTCCGATCAGGATTGAACACTGAAGCTTTCTTT. Translated, it gives CASSFRSGLNTEAFF.

This sequence joins TRBV7-3 and TRBJ2-3; the D gene is possibly TRBD1 (5 bases). Between the trimmed V and J ends, which lost 2 bases and 4 bases, there was a span of 10 bases. The CDR3 consists of 14 residues. Germline lookup yields CDR1 SGHTA and CDR2 FQGTGA. CDR3 amino acids: CASSLGIGADTQYF. Written as DNA, the CDR3 is TGTGCCAGCAGCTTAGGGATAGGGGCAGATACGCAGTATTTT. Variable domain in full (rest from reference TRBV7-3 and TRBJ2-3): GAGVSQTPSNKVTEKGKYVELRCDPISGHTALYWYRQSLGQGPEFLIYFQGTGAADDSGLPNDRFFAVRPEGSVSTLKIQRTERGDSAVYLCASSLGIGADTQYFGPGTRLTVL.

The chain carries TRBV5-6 and TRBJ1-2, with TRBD1 matching 7 bases. Germline loops: CDR1 SGHDT, CDR2 YYEEEE. The CDR3 covers 14 residues. V lost 4 bases, J lost 2 bases, and 5 bases stayed unmatched. The CDR3 sequence: CASSAGQLNYGYTF. The CDR3 nucleotides are TGTGCCAGCAGCGCGGGACAGCTAAACTATGGCTACACCTTC.

The J gene is TRBJ1-2, the V gene TRBV11-2; TRBD1 aligns across 7 bases. The CDR3 is 14 amino acids. The V segment lost 6 bases and the J segment 4 bases; nucleotides outside the gene matches: 8. Per germline, CDR1 SGHAT and CDR2 FQNNGV. CDR3 DNA sequence: TGTGCCAGCAGATCTTTAACAGGGGTCTATGGCTACACCTTC. This codes for CASRSLTGVYGYTF.

V gene TRBV2 combines with J gene TRBJ2-5, with D maybe TRBD1 (5 bases). This CDR3 region has 13 residues. The V gene lost 5 bases and the J gene lost 5 bases, with 12 bases spanning the gap. The germline V gene has CDR1 SNHLY and CDR2 FYNNEI. CDR3 region: CASSLWGWETQYF. CDR3 DNA sequence: TGTGCCAGCAGTCTCTGGGGCTGGGAGACCCAGTACTTC.

The chain recombines TRBV27 with TRBJ2-7; the D call may be TRBD1 or TRBD2 (5 bases each). Germline V gives CDR1 MNHEY, CDR2 SMNVEV (reference sequence). V was trimmed by 4 bases and J by 2 bases, leaving 12 bases between them. This CDR3 region has 14 residues. The CDR3 loop is CASSSWDGAYEQYF. The CDR3 DNA reads TGTGCCAGCAGTTCATGGGACGGAGCCTACGAGCAGTACTTC.

This clone was found a few times. The gene calls are TRBV5-1 and TRBJ2-7; 9 positions match TRBD1. The germline V gene has CDR1 SGHRS and CDR2 YFSETQ. J lost 5 bases, V lost 3 bases, and 9 bases had no gene match. This CDR3 has 15 amino acids. The CDR3 DNA reads TGCGCCAGCAGCTGGGTTGTGGGACAGGGTAACGAGCAGTACTTC. Its protein product is CASSWVVGQGNEQYF.

The V and J genes are TRBV27 and TRBJ2-1, with D tentatively TRBD1 (7 bases). V lost 2 bases, J lost 12 bases, and 14 bases lay in between. CDR1 is MNHEY, CDR2 SMNVEV, per germline (reference sequence). There are 13 residues in the CDR3. The CDR3, as DNA: TGTGCCAGCAGTTTAGGCAGGGGGGTTCGGCAGTTCTTC. It encodes CASSLGRGVRQFF.

This clone was observed a handful of times. This chain connects TRBV6-5 to TRBJ2-7, with unresolved D. Trimming shortened V by 7 bases and J by 7 bases, and 17 bases separated the two germline ends. This CDR3 has 13 amino acids. Per germline, CDR1 MNHEY and CDR2 SVGAGI. The CDR3 nucleotides are TGTGCCAGCACCCCCTCCATTGACCGAGAGCAGTACTTC. Translated, it gives CASTPSIDREQYF.

The chain employs TRBV5-6 and TRBJ2-1, with 9 bases that match TRBD1. Germline loops: CDR1 SGHDT, CDR2 YYEEEE. J was trimmed by 0 bases and V by 5 bases; bases with no gene match: 9. The length of the CDR3 is 17 residues. CDR3 protein: CASRYLGQGSSYNEQFF. The CDR3 DNA reads as TGTGCCAGCAGGTACCTCGGACAGGGGAGCTCCTACAATGAGCAGTTCTTC.

The J gene is TRBJ2-1, the V gene TRBV5-1; TRBD1 agrees at 9 bases. The V and J ends lost 4 bases and 4 bases, in that order; junction bases with no gene match: 6. The CDR3 is made up of 15 amino acids. Germline assignment: CDR1 SGHRS and CDR2 YFSETQ. The CDR3 sequence: CASSPGDRVYNEQFF. DNA of the CDR3: TGCGCCAGCAGCCCGGGGGACAGGGTGTACAATGAGCAGTTCTTC.

This rearrangement joins TRBV10-1 to TRBJ2-1; D is possibly TRBD2 (5 bases). The germline gives CDR1 WNHNN, CDR2 SYGVQD (reference sequence). The CDR3 length is 14 residues. Trimming pared 4 bases from V and 4 bases from J, leaving 11 bases between. The CDR3 sequence is CASSGRREYNEQFF. DNA of the CDR3: TGCGCCAGCAGTGGGAGGAGAGAATACAATGAGCAGTTCTTC.

The rearrangement links TRBV5-4 to TRBJ1-1, with D unclear. The CDR3 length is 13 residues. CDR1 is SGHNT and CDR2 is YYREEE in the germline V gene (reference sequence). Trimming removed 0 bases from V and 4 bases from J, with 7 bases in between. In DNA form, the CDR3 reads TGTGCCAGCAGCTTGGTGGGGAGCACTGAAGCTTTCTTT. Residues: CASSLVGSTEAFF.

This clone has a single count. CDR3: CASIQDRAGYTGELFF. CDR3 DNA sequence: TGTGCCAGTATCCAGGACAGGGCTGGGTACACCGGGGAGCTGTTTTTT. The V call is TRBV19, the J call TRBJ2-2; 8 bases line up with TRBD1. V was pared by 7 bases and J by 3 bases, with 10 bases of the junction left unmatched. The CDR3 runs 16 residues. Germline values: CDR1 LNHDA, CDR2 SQIVND (reference sequence).

This clone was found many times. The rearrangement joins TRBV7-9 to TRBJ2-7; D possibly corresponds to TRBD2 (5 bases). The CDR3 has 12 residues. Per germline, CDR1 SEHNR and CDR2 FQNEAQ (reference sequence). V dropped 5 bases and J dropped 2 bases, with 7 bases sitting between them. CDR3 nucleotides: TGTGCCAGCAGCGCCGGGGCCTACGAGCAGTACTTC. Translated: CASSAGAYEQYF.

This sequence joins TRBV5-5 and TRBJ1-2, with a tentative D call TRBD1 (5 bases). CDR3 length equals 13 residues. V gave up 1 base and J gave up 7 bases, with 11 bases separating them. Per germline, CDR1 SGHKS and CDR2 YYEKEE (reference sequence). The CDR3 region has the DNA TGTGCCAGCAGCTTGCGGGGGGAACTTGGCTACACCTTC. Its translation: CASSLRGELGYTF.